One and the same sample provided the 16 T cell receptor beta chains below, sequenced in a study of T cells after yellow fever vaccination. TCRdb re-called the 5' RACE reads through MiXCR, storing one row per CDR3 protein. The table has approximately 120,000 distinct CDR3 sequences, under 8% seen once. The specimen comprised CD4+ T cells sorted from PBMCs, sampled approximately 11 days after the first yellow fever vaccination. The source of these receptors is a man between 18 and 35 years old who received the YFV17D yellow fever vaccine.

This clonotype was counted at least ten times. The V and J genes are TRBV7-9 and TRBJ2-7, with D tentatively TRBD1 or TRBD2 (5 bases each). The germline V gene encodes CDR1 SEHNR and CDR2 FQNEAQ (reference sequence). V shed 5 bases and J shed 6 bases, with 23 bases lying between them. CDR3 length equals 16 residues. CDR3 loop: CASSPPGRLFPVEQYF. Written as DNA, the CDR3 is TGTGCCAGCAGCCCCCCGGGACGGTTATTTCCTGTCGAGCAGTACTTC.

This clonotype has a count of ten or more. The chain carries TRBV28 and TRBJ1-3; D remains ambiguous. The CDR3 loop spans 14 amino acids. V was trimmed by 7 bases and J by 0 bases, leaving 10 bases between them. Germline assignment: CDR1 MDHEN and CDR2 SYDVKM. CDR3 sequence: CASTLGFSGNTIYF. CDR3 in DNA: TGTGCCAGCACACTCGGGTTCTCTGGAAACACCATATATTTT.

CDR3 sequence (DNA): TGCAGTGCTAGAGCCGGGGGGGGGGGTAGCACAGATACGCAGTATTTT. Translated, it gives CSARAGGGGSTDTQYF. The rearrangement uses TRBV20-1 and TRBJ2-3, with 8 bases matching TRBD2. CDR3 length equals 16 residues. Germline V gene data show CDR1 as DFQATT and CDR2 as SNEGSKA (reference sequence). After removal of 1 base from V and 0 bases from J, the junction contained 6 bases not matched to a gene.

This clonotype was seen many times. The chain recombines TRBV3-1 with TRBJ2-5, with D unresolved. V gave up 10 bases and J gave up 3 bases, with 15 bases separating them. CDR1 and CDR2 from the germline V gene are LGHDT and YNNKEL (reference sequence). This CDR3 is 13 amino acids long. The CDR3 DNA sequence: TGTGCCATCTCAACCTTGGCCGAAGAGACCCAGTACTTC. Protein: CAISTLAEETQYF.

The sample holds many counts of this clonotype. J is TRBJ1-1 and V is TRBV27, with no clear D. From germline, CDR1 is MNHEY and CDR2 SMNVEV (reference sequence). Trimming left V 2 bases short and J 2 bases short, with 12 bases between. The CDR3 runs 15 residues. The CDR3 DNA follows: TGTGCCAGCAGTTTACTCGGCAGATTCAACACTGAAGCTTTCTTT. Protein sequence: CASSLLGRFNTEAFF.

This clonotype was detected ten times or more. The CDR3 loop is CATSRDTDTQYF. In DNA, the CDR3 is TGTGCCACCAGCAGAGACACAGATACGCAGTATTTT. The chain employs TRBV15 and TRBJ2-3; D unresolved. This CDR3 has 12 residues. V was shortened by 0 bases and J by 2 bases, with 0 bases between the two germline ends. Germline CDR1 is LNHNV and CDR2 is YYDKDF (reference sequence).

In its sample, this clonotype was seen many times. The rearrangement uses TRBV7-2 and TRBJ1-1, with D uncertain. This CDR3 is built from 13 residues. V lost 1 base, J lost 11 bases, and 14 bases lay in between. Per the germline V gene, CDR1 is SGHTA and CDR2 is FQGNSA. The CDR3 spells CASSLDMSTEAFF. In DNA form, the CDR3 reads TGTGCCAGCAGCTTAGACATGTCTACGGAGGCTTTCTTT.

In this sample, this clonotype turned up many times. The CDR3, as DNA: TGCAGTGCTCCAAAAAGCGGGGTTGGAGAGACCCAGTACTTC. Its translation: CSAPKSGVGETQYF. This chain links TRBV20-1 with TRBJ2-5; TRBD2 agrees at 7 bases. CDR1 and CDR2 (germline): DFQATT, SNEGSKA (reference sequence). The CDR3 has 14 amino acids. V trimming: 5 bases; J trimming: 4 bases; junction bases outside the gene matches: 10.

This clonotype was counted ten times or more. The genes are TRBV28 and TRBJ2-1; 13 positions agree with TRBD2. CDR3 size: 18 residues. CDR1 and CDR2 (germline): MDHEN, SYDVKM. The V segment lost 5 bases and the J segment 6 bases; nucleotides outside the gene matches: 13. The CDR3 coding sequence is TGTGCCAGCAGTCTCGAAAAAAGGACTAGCGGGGGCGTCAATGAGCAGTTCTTC. Translating it yields CASSLEKRTSGGVNEQFF.

This clonotype was counted ten times or more. The V call is TRBV6-2 or TRBV6-3, the J call TRBJ1-1; D not certain. The germline V gene encodes CDR1 MNHEY and CDR2 SVGEGT. The V end lost 2 bases, the J end lost 11 bases, and 15 bases lay between the germline ends. The CDR3 loop spans 13 amino acids. The CDR3 is CASSYPGRSTAFF. The CDR3 DNA reads TGTGCCAGCAGTTACCCGGGTCGATCCACGGCTTTCTTT.

The sample holds many counts of this clonotype. The chain employs TRBV6-5 and TRBJ2-5; D is uncertain. CDR3 size: 13 residues. V was trimmed by 2 bases and J by 0 bases, leaving 4 bases between them. Per the germline V gene, CDR1 is MNHEY and CDR2 is SVGAGI. The CDR3 coding sequence is TGTGCCAGCAGTTACCGGTACCAAGAGACCCAGTACTTC. Translated, it gives CASSYRYQETQYF.

At least ten counts were recorded for this clonotype. The V and J genes are TRBV30 and TRBJ2-7, with D possibly being TRBD1 or TRBD2 (5 bases each). The V gene lost 2 bases and the J gene lost 2 bases, with 13 bases spanning the gap. There are 14 residues in the CDR3. Germline lookup yields CDR1 GTSNPN and CDR2 SVGIG (reference sequence). This CDR3 is CAWSSTGLTYEQYF. CDR3 DNA sequence: TGTGCCTGGAGTTCTACAGGACTTACCTACGAGCAGTACTTC.

This clonotype was counted at least ten times. V gene TRBV7-2 combines with J gene TRBJ2-1, with 11 bases that match TRBD2. J gave up 2 bases and V 7 bases, and 4 bases lay outside the gene matches. Per the germline V gene, CDR1 is SGHTA and CDR2 is FQGNSA. This CDR3 contains 15 residues. The CDR3 spells CASNQLAGAYNEQFF. CDR3 nucleotides: TGTGCCAGCAACCAACTAGCGGGGGCCTACAATGAGCAGTTCTTC. Based on the CDR3 plus reference TRBV7-2 and TRBJ2-1, the full variable domain is GAGVSQSPSNKVTEKGKDVELRCDPISGHTALYWYRQSLGQGLEFLIYFQGNSAPDKSGLPSDRFSAERTGGSVSTLTIQRTQQEDSAVYLCASNQLAGAYNEQFFGPGTRLTVL.

This clonotype was counted many times. J is TRBJ1-1 and V is TRBV7-9; unclear D gene. The germline V and J ends were trimmed by 4 bases and 3 bases, with 9 bases remaining between them. Germline loops: CDR1 SEHNR, CDR2 FQNEAQ (reference sequence). This CDR3 is built from 13 residues. CDR3 region: CASSSNTYTEAFF. The CDR3 nucleotides are TGTGCCAGCAGCTCAAACACCTACACTGAAGCTTTCTTT. Full variable domain (remainder filled in from reference TRBV7-9 and TRBJ1-1): DTGVSQNPRHKITKRGQNVTFRCDPISEHNRLYWYRQTLGQGPEFLTYFQNEAQLEKSRLLSDRFSAERPKGSFSTLEIQRTEQGDSAMYLCASSSNTYTEAFFGQGTRLTVV.

The sample holds many counts of this clonotype. The chain joins TRBV5-1 to TRBJ2-3, with TRBD2 matching over 9 bases. Germline CDR1 reads SGHRS; CDR2 reads YFSETQ. With 4 bases clipped from V and 2 bases from J, the junction kept 5 bases outside the gene matches. The CDR3 has 15 amino acids. The CDR3 region has the DNA TGCGCCAGCAGCGACCTAGCGGGGAACACAGATACGCAGTATTTT. Translation: CASSDLAGNTDTQYF. Combining the CDR3 with reference TRBV5-1 and TRBJ2-3 gives the whole variable domain KAGVTQTPRYLIKTRGQQVTLSCSPISGHRSVSWYQQTPGQGLQFLFEYFSETQRNKGNFPGRFSGRQFSNSRSEMNVSTLELGDSALYLCASSDLAGNTDTQYFGPGTRLTVL.

This clonotype was observed many times. The CDR3 region has the DNA TGTGCCAGCACCATAAGCACAGCCGATGTGACCCAGTACTTC. It encodes CASTISTADVTQYF. The chain employs TRBV7-9 and TRBJ2-5; D is uncertain. With 7 bases removed from V and 7 bases from J, the gap between germline ends came to 19 bases. CDR1 is SEHNR, CDR2 FQNEAQ, per germline (reference sequence). The CDR3 totals 14 residues.